This entry lists 25 T cell receptor beta chains sequenced from one sample in a study of cytotoxic CD8 clonotypes in ibrutinib-treated CLL. Measured with immunoSEQ multiplex PCR; TCRdb has only the in-frame clones, and not every one. The sample lists 53,000 or so clones, approximately 50% seen once, with about 24% in the top ten. This specimen consisted of PBMCs, obtained at disease progression, from a patient treated with ibrutinib. The receptors originated from a human donor with chronic lymphocytic leukemia.

This sequence joins TRBV19 and TRBJ1-1, with TRBD1 as a possible D gene (5 bases). V lost 4 bases and J 9 bases, leaving 21 bases between the germline ends. Germline V gives CDR1 LNHDA, CDR2 SQIVND (reference sequence). The CDR3 covers 15 residues. As DNA, the CDR3 is TGTGCCAGTAGTACTCTTGGTATTGGGGACTTAAAAGCTTTCTTT. Its protein is CASSTLGIGDLKAFF.

The chain links TRBV7-2 to TRBJ1-2, with D uncertain. Trimming left V 5 bases short and J 4 bases short, with 11 bases between. The V gene's germline CDR1 is SGHTA and CDR2 FQGNSA. The CDR3 runs 13 residues. DNA for the CDR3: TGTGCCAGCAGCCAAAGACAAGTCTATGGCTACACCTTC. Translation: CASSQRQVYGYTF.

This clone was observed a handful of times. V is TRBV6-1 and J is TRBJ1-2, with 7 positions matching TRBD1. This CDR3 is built from 16 residues. V was clipped by 2 bases and J by 6 bases; unmatched bases: 12. Germline V CDR1 and CDR2: MNHNS, SASEGT. CDR3 loop: CASSEIEGALGNGYTF. CDR3 DNA sequence: TGTGCCAGCAGTGAAATAGAGGGGGCGCTTGGAAATGGCTACACCTTC.

This CDR3 is CASSLVQGAVGELFF. DNA for the CDR3: TGTGCCAGCAGCTTGGTTCAGGGGGCGGTCGGGGAGCTGTTTTTT. V usage is TRBV5-4 and J usage is TRBJ2-2; 8 bases line up with TRBD1. CDR1 and CDR2 (germline): SGHNT, YYREEE (reference sequence). CDR3 length: 15 residues. V lost 0 bases and J lost 7; bases outside the gene matches: 5.

This clone was detected ten times or more. The CDR3 reads CAWGPPRGQGSEQYF. In DNA, the CDR3 is TGTGCCTGGGGGCCGCCGAGAGGACAGGGAAGCGAGCAGTACTTC. J is TRBJ2-7 and V is TRBV30; 8 nucleotides line up with TRBD1. Unmatched junction bases numbered 15, after V lost 5 bases and J lost 6 bases. This CDR3 has 15 residues. The germline CDR1 and CDR2 sequences are GTSNPN and SVGIG (reference sequence). The whole variable domain, filled in from reference TRBV30 and TRBJ2-7, reads SQTIHQWPATLVQPVGSPLSLECTVEGTSNPNLYWYRQAAGRGLQLLFYSVGIGQISSEVPQNLSASRPQDRQFILSSKKLLLSDSGFYLCAWGPPRGQGSEQYFGPGTRLTVT.

This clone was counted between two and nine times. The J gene is TRBJ2-7, the V gene TRBV4-3; D could derive from TRBD1 or TRBD2 (5 bases each). Germline assignment: CDR1 LGHNA and CDR2 YSLEER. V was pared by 0 bases and J by 2 bases, with 11 bases between. The CDR3 length is 15 residues. The CDR3 is CASSQDRGVPYEQYF. Written as DNA, the CDR3 is TGCGCCAGCAGCCAAGATAGAGGGGTTCCCTACGAGCAGTACTTC.

The chain is built from TRBV11-2 and TRBJ2-7; possible D gene TRBD2, 6 bases. Germline V gives CDR1 SGHAT, CDR2 FQNNGV. CDR3 length: 16 residues. The V end was cut by 0 bases, the J end by 6 bases, with 18 bases between. CDR3 region: CASSLDGWGVQGEQYF. CDR3 sequence (DNA): TGTGCCAGCAGCTTAGACGGGTGGGGGGTTCAGGGCGAGCAGTACTTC.

Concerning this clone itself: Its ends do not fully match the called genes, so a read error is possible. The J gene is TRBJ2-3, the V gene TRBV7-7; the D is unclear. CDR1 and CDR2 from the germline V gene are SSHAT and FNYEAQ (reference sequence). CDR3 length: 14 amino acids. As DNA, the CDR3 is TGTGCTAGCAGCTTAGATAGGGGCACAGATACGCAGTATTTT. Protein sequence: CASSLDRGTDTQYF. Full variable domain (outside the CDR3, taken from reference TRBV7-7 and TRBJ2-3): GAGVSQSPRYKVTKRGQDVTLRCDPISSHATLYWYQQALGQGPEFLTYFNYEAQPDKSGLPSDRFSAERPEGSISTLTIQRTEQRDSAMYRCASSLDRGTDTQYFGPGTRLTVL.

The chain uses TRBV2 and TRBJ2-7; TRBD1 agrees at 10 bases. With 6 bases clipped from V and 3 bases from J, the junction kept 5 bases outside the gene matches. The length of the CDR3 is 14 residues. The germline V gene encodes CDR1 SNHLY and CDR2 FYNNEI. Here the CDR3 reads CASRTGGAGYEQYF. The CDR3 DNA is TGTGCCAGCAGGACAGGGGGCGCGGGCTACGAGCAGTACTTC. Based on the CDR3 plus reference TRBV2 and TRBJ2-7, the full variable domain is EPEVTQTPSHQVTQMGQEVILRCVPISNHLYFYWYRQILGQKVEFLVSFYNNEISEKSEIFDDQFSVERPDGSNFTLKIRSTKLEDSAMYFCASRTGGAGYEQYFGPGTRLTVT.

The J gene is TRBJ1-2, the V gene TRBV2, with D hard to call. Per germline, CDR1 SNHLY and CDR2 FYNNEI. The V and J ends lost 6 bases and 3 bases respectively, with 17 bases between them. The CDR3 is made up of 15 amino acids. The CDR3 reads CASRVDSSFDYGYTF. The CDR3 DNA reads as TGTGCCAGCAGAGTTGATTCGTCATTTGACTATGGCTACACCTTC.

This clone was seen a few times. J is TRBJ1-5 and V is TRBV30; D is uncertain. The CDR3 covers 13 residues. Trimming left V 1 base short and J 1 base short, with 5 bases between. Germline assignment: CDR1 GTSNPN and CDR2 SVGIG (reference sequence). The CDR3 DNA sequence: TGTGCCTGGAGTGGCACCAGCAATCAGCCCCAGCATTTT. It yields the protein CAWSGTSNQPQHF.

This clone turned up a few times. The chain carries TRBV27 and TRBJ2-1; 11 bases line up with TRBD2. V shed 3 bases and J 8 bases; nucleotides not matched to a gene: 15. The germline V gene has CDR1 MNHEY and CDR2 SMNVEV (reference sequence). The CDR3 runs to 18 residues. Here the CDR3 reads CASSFRGSGGAWSYEQFF. The CDR3 DNA sequence: TGTGCCAGCAGTTTCCGTGGTAGCGGGGGGGCGTGGTCGTATGAGCAGTTCTTC.

V usage is TRBV30 and J usage is TRBJ2-1; 14 nucleotides match TRBD2. V gave up 3 bases and J gave up 6 bases; unmatched junction bases: 7. The CDR3 sequence is 16 residues long. The V gene's germline CDR1 is GTSNPN and CDR2 SVGIG (reference sequence). The CDR3 DNA sequence: TGTGCCTGGAGAGGACTAGCGGGGGGATTAGGCAATGAGCAGTTCTTC. Its protein product is CAWRGLAGGLGNEQFF.

The chain joins TRBV21-1 to TRBJ2-2; the table's TRBD1 call for D was not verified on the DNA. TRBV21-1 is a pseudogene segment. The CDR3 runs 15 residues. The CDR3 loop reads CASPQGAPGTGELFF. DNA for the CDR3: TGTGCCAGCCCACAGGGGGCCCCTGGGACCGGGGAGCTGTTTTTT.

The rearrangement links TRBV6-5 to TRBJ2-4, with 8 bases that match TRBD1. The ends lost 6 bases at V and 4 bases at J; junction bases unmatched: 5. CDR1 is MNHEY, CDR2 SVGAGI, per germline. The CDR3 consists of 14 residues. The CDR3 protein is CASRPGTGKNIQYF. In nucleotides, the CDR3 is TGTGCCAGCAGACCCGGGACAGGAAAAAACATTCAGTACTTC.

The chain carries TRBV5-5 and TRBJ1-1; D unresolved. With 4 bases removed from V and 0 bases from J, the gap between germline ends came to 7 bases. Germline V CDR1 and CDR2: SGHKS, YYEKEE (reference sequence). This CDR3 contains 13 residues. CDR3 in amino acids: CASSELLNTEAFF. CDR3 coding DNA: TGTGCCAGCAGCGAGTTATTGAACACTGAAGCTTTCTTT. Full variable domain (rest looked up from reference TRBV5-5 and TRBJ1-1): DAGVTQSPTHLIKTRGQQVTLRCSPISGHKSVSWYQQVLGQGPQFIFQYYEKEERGRGNFPDRFSARQFPNYSSELNVNALLLGDSALYLCASSELLNTEAFFGQGTRLTVV.

This chain links TRBV7-2 with TRBJ2-5; weak D call: TRBD2 (6 bases). Germline CDR1 reads SGHTA; CDR2 reads FQGNSA. This CDR3 comprises 13 residues. Trimming pared 5 bases from V and 5 bases from J, leaving 12 bases between. The CDR3 loop is CASSPWTTETQYF. DNA of the CDR3: TGTGCCAGCAGCCCCTGGACTACGGAGACCCAGTACTTC. Supplemented by reference TRBV7-2 and TRBJ2-5, the full variable domain reads GAGVSQSPSNKVTEKGKDVELRCDPISGHTALYWYRQSLGQGLEFLIYFQGNSAPDKSGLPSDRFSAERTGGSVSTLTIQRTQQEDSAVYLCASSPWTTETQYFGPGTRLLVL.

This clone has a handful of counts. The chain employs TRBV18 and TRBJ2-4, with TRBD2 as a possible D gene (5 bases). The CDR3 has 12 amino acids. Between the trimmed V and J ends, which lost 2 bases and 8 bases, there was a span of 7 bases. Germline CDR1 reads KGHSH; CDR2 reads LQKENI. The CDR3 DNA reads as TGTGCCAGCTCACCATCCGGGGACATTCAGTACTTC. It specifies CASSPSGDIQYF.

This chain's CDR3 is CASSRPLAGSSYEQYF. In DNA form, the CDR3 reads TGTGCCAGCAGCCGACCTCTAGCGGGGAGCTCCTACGAGCAGTACTTC. V usage is TRBV4-2 and J usage is TRBJ2-7, with 9 positions matching TRBD2. Germline lookup yields CDR1 LGHNA and CDR2 YNFKEQ. J gave up 0 bases and V 4 bases, and 7 bases lay outside the gene matches. The CDR3 length is 16 residues.

A few counts support this clone. The chain is built from TRBV9 and TRBJ2-5, with D maybe TRBD1 (6 bases). V lost 4 bases and J lost 2, with 21 bases in between. Germline CDR1 SGDLS, CDR2 YYNGEE. This CDR3 has 17 amino acids. The CDR3 reads CASSLGQPVKPQETQYF. The CDR3 DNA sequence: TGTGCCAGCAGCCTCGGACAGCCCGTTAAACCTCAAGAGACCCAGTACTTC.

J is TRBJ1-6 and V is TRBV5-4, with D possibly TRBD1 on 5 matching bases. V was trimmed by 2 bases and J by 0 bases, leaving 12 bases between them. Germline V gene data show CDR1 as SGHNT and CDR2 as YYREEE (reference sequence). The CDR3 loop spans 17 amino acids. The CDR3 sequence is CASSFVGEGSYNSPLHF. The DNA of the CDR3 is TGTGCCAGCAGCTTTGTAGGGGAAGGCTCCTATAATTCACCCCTCCACTTT.

This clone was recorded a few times. The chain uses TRBV30 and TRBJ2-5; 7 bases agree with TRBD2. Germline CDR1 GTSNPN, CDR2 SVGIG (reference sequence). With 5 bases clipped from V and 4 bases from J, the junction kept 7 bases outside the gene matches. The CDR3 covers 13 residues. The CDR3 sequence is CAWAPGTIETQYF. The CDR3, as DNA: TGTGCCTGGGCACCCGGGACTATAGAGACCCAGTACTTC.

This clone was seen a handful of times. The V call is TRBV28, the J call TRBJ1-1; no firm D call. The CDR3 spans 14 residues. Germline CDR1 reads MDHEN; CDR2 reads SYDVKM. The V end lost 5 bases, the J end lost 0 bases, and 10 bases lay between the germline ends. DNA of the CDR3: TGTGCCAGCAGTGGTCCGGTCATGAACACTGAAGCTTTCTTT. As protein: CASSGPVMNTEAFF.

V is TRBV7-8 and J is TRBJ2-1; TRBD2 agrees at 7 bases. The CDR3 is made up of 15 amino acids. The germline CDR1 and CDR2 sequences are SGHVS and FQNEAQ. The V segment lost 2 bases and the J segment 6 bases; nucleotides outside the gene matches: 7. CDR3 nucleotide sequence: TGTGCCAGCAGCTTAATCCCAGCGGGGATCAATGAGCAGTTCTTC. Its translation is CASSLIPAGINEQFF. The full variable domain, with the rest looked up from reference TRBV7-8 and TRBJ2-1, is GAGVSQSPRYKVAKRGQDVALRCDPISGHVSLFWYQQALGQGPEFLTYFQNEAQLDKSGLPSDRFFAERPEGSVSTLKIQRTQQEDSAVYLCASSLIPAGINEQFFGPGTRLTVL.

This rearrangement joins TRBV28 to TRBJ1-2; D ambiguous. The CDR3 covers 16 residues. V gave up 10 bases and J gave up 0 bases, with 21 bases separating them. Germline CDR1 is MDHEN and CDR2 is SYDVKM. CDR3: CAIDPGPLYPNYGYTF. CDR3 DNA: TGTGCCATCGACCCCGGGCCCCTCTATCCTAACTATGGCTACACCTTC.